This T cell receptor (beta chain) was documented in a study of cytomegalovirus exposure and HLA in healthy donors. Study details: Membership in the Caucasian-associated ancestry cluster was found for around 85% of about 430 genotyped donors. General study points: V- and J-gene trimming in TCR beta was tied to a missense DCLRE1C variant by an analysis performed later. The only immune exposure information that was available was CMV serostatus.

This clone was seen many times. Its antigen is unknown. This sample also contains other DNA sequences that code for the same CDR3. Germline-derived CDR1 and CDR2 are SEHNR and FQNEAQ (reference sequence). Germline trimming cut 1 base from V and 3 bases from J; bases unmatched to any gene: 2. There are 16 residues in the CDR3. PCR involved 60 Vbeta and 13 Jbeta primers. In the original processing: Later work found 80 million or so unique TCR beta chains, with about 10 million shared. Here immunoSEQ multiplex PCR was the method, and the copy in TCRdb shows in-frame clones only, minus some. That table furnishes V, J and clone size, whereas the DNA furnished D and trimming. The sample lists roughly 110,000 clones, approximately 80% occurring once.

The clonotype comes from a woman aged 18 to 35 in good health and CMV-seronegative. The V call is TRBV7-9, the J call TRBJ1-6; 8 bases agree with TRBD1. The sequenced sample was PBMCs. Written as DNA, the CDR3 is TGTGCCAGCAGCTTAGGACAGGGGTTCTATAATTCACCCCTCCACTTT. It codes for CASSLGQGFYNSPLHF.